The clone carrying this TCR beta chain was observed at least ten times. The record originates from a study of early T cells in non-severe SARS-CoV-2 infection. The overall study: Sequencing input comprised bulk RNA from unsorted whole blood; chain pairing was not available.

CDR3 length equals 16 residues. Germline V CDR1 and CDR2: SEHNR, FQNEAQ (reference sequence). J gave up 5 bases and V 5 bases, and 10 bases lay outside the gene matches. cDNA molecules, individually, were tagged with unique molecular identifiers. TCRdb ran MiXCR on the 5' RACE reads and lists one entry per CDR3 protein. The table includes approximately 31,000 distinct CDR3 sequences, approximately 6% detected once. The chain is built from TRBV7-9 and TRBJ1-1; 11 nucleotides line up with TRBD1. The source is an adult who was a healthcare worker with PCR-confirmed SARS-CoV-2 infection or an uninfected control (not recorded which). The source material was whole blood. The CDR3 DNA reads as TGTGCCAGCAGCGCAGGGACAGGGGGAGGGCGGACTGAAGCTTTCTTT. Its protein is CASSAGTGGGRTEAFF. Looking up the rest from reference TRBV7-9 and TRBJ1-1 gives the full variable domain: DTGVSQNPRHKITKRGQNVTFRCDPISEHNRLYWYRQTLGQGPEFLTYFQNEAQLEKSRLLSDRFSAERPKGSFSTLEIQRTEQGDSAMYLCASSAGTGGGRTEAFFGQGTRLTVV.